One sample yielded the 32 T cell receptor beta chains listed below, sequenced in a study of spatial heterogeneity in lung cancer. Time point here: blood at routine non-recurrence follow-up after resection. Frozen PBMC, nontumor lung or tumor provided whole RNA, which was sequenced unsorted. One entry per CDR3 protein, called by TCRdb with MiXCR from the 5' RACE reads. The repertoire holds roughly 120,000 distinct CDR3 sequences, roughly an eighth seen once, with around 16% in the top ten. The material sequenced was PBMCs, taken at follow-up. These receptors came from a male donor with early-stage non-small cell lung cancer.

This clonotype was detected many times. The chain employs TRBV11-2 and TRBJ2-1, with unresolved D. In germline, CDR1 is SGHAT, CDR2 FQNNGV. Trimming removed 1 base from V and 4 bases from J, with 5 bases in between. This CDR3 is 13 amino acids long. The CDR3 protein is CASSLVRYNEQFF. CDR3 DNA sequence: TGTGCCAGCAGCTTAGTGCGTTACAATGAGCAGTTCTTC.

This chain links TRBV6-2 or TRBV6-3 with TRBJ1-1, with D possibly being TRBD1 (5 bases). The CDR3 has 14 amino acids. V was shortened by 3 bases and J by 9 bases, with 17 bases between the two germline ends. Germline V gene data show CDR1 as MNHEY and CDR2 as SVGEGT. The CDR3 DNA reads as TGTGCCAGCAGTTATGGGCAGTGGGACCCGAAAGCTTTCTTT. It specifies CASSYGQWDPKAFF.

The gene calls are TRBV7-9 and TRBJ2-3; 9 bases are shared with TRBD1. Germline trimming cut 6 bases from V and 2 bases from J; bases unmatched to any gene: 9. The CDR3 contains 16 residues. Per the germline V gene, CDR1 is SEHNR and CDR2 is FQNEAQ (reference sequence). The CDR3 reads CASSPTGGFFTDTQYF. CDR3 nucleotides: TGTGCCAGCAGTCCTACAGGGGGCTTCTTCACAGATACGCAGTATTTT.

This sequence joins TRBV5-5 and TRBJ1-6; tentative D call: TRBD1 (5 bases). The CDR3 sequence is 13 residues long. From germline, CDR1 is SGHKS and CDR2 YYEKEE (reference sequence). V lost 1 base to trimming and J lost 10 bases, with 9 bases between them. This CDR3 is CASSLPRDSPLHF. In nucleotides, the CDR3 is TGTGCCAGCAGCTTGCCGAGGGACTCACCCCTCCACTTT.

This clonotype was counted only a few times. This rearrangement joins TRBV7-2 to TRBJ1-5; D call uncertain. Between the trimmed V and J ends, which lost 2 bases and 4 bases, there was a span of 6 bases. The germline V gene encodes CDR1 SGHTA and CDR2 FQGNSA. CDR3 length: 13 amino acids. The CDR3 sequence is CASSLWENQPQHF. As DNA, the CDR3 is TGTGCCAGCAGCTTATGGGAAAATCAGCCCCAGCATTTT.

V and J are TRBV19 and TRBJ2-7, with unresolved D. Germline V gives CDR1 LNHDA, CDR2 SQIVND (reference sequence). The CDR3 runs 13 residues. Trimming took 3 bases from V and 3 from J, leaving 9 bases between them. The chain's CDR3 is CASSMGKGYEQYF. As DNA, the CDR3 is TGTGCCAGTAGTATGGGTAAAGGCTACGAGCAGTACTTC.

This clonotype was seen at least ten times. V usage is TRBV28 and J usage is TRBJ2-7; 9 nucleotides line up with TRBD1. The length of the CDR3 is 20 residues. Losses at the gene ends were 5 bases for V and 0 bases for J; bases not matched to a gene: 20. Germline V CDR1 and CDR2: MDHEN, SYDVKM. The CDR3 region has the DNA TGTGCCAGCAGTCCCCCCCCGAGGACAGGGGCCAGCTCGAGCTCCTACGAGCAGTACTTC. It yields the protein CASSPPPRTGASSSSYEQYF.

V usage is TRBV20-1 and J usage is TRBJ2-1, with TRBD2 identical over 8 bases. CDR1 and CDR2 (germline): DFQATT, SNEGSKA (reference sequence). Trimming took 6 bases from V and 3 from J; bases not matched to a gene: 7. This CDR3 spans 14 amino acids. In DNA form, the CDR3 reads TGCAGTGCCGGTGTAGCGGGGATCTACAATGAGCAGTTCTTC. Protein: CSAGVAGIYNEQFF.

The J gene is TRBJ1-1, the V gene TRBV6-5; D remains ambiguous. CDR3 length: 16 residues. Germline V gene sequence: CDR1 MNHEY, CDR2 SVGAGI. Between the trimmed V and J ends, which lost 0 bases and 0 bases, there was a span of 11 bases. CDR3 DNA sequence: TGTGCCAGCAGTTACTCGAACGGGCCTTTGAACACTGAAGCTTTCTTT. It translates to CASSYSNGPLNTEAFF.

This clonotype was observed a few times. The chain uses TRBV7-3 and TRBJ2-1; the D is unclear. CDR1 is SGHTA and CDR2 is FQGTGA in the germline V gene. Trimming removed 1 base at V and 9 bases at J, with 10 bases between. There are 13 residues in the CDR3. As DNA, the CDR3 is TGTGCCAGCAGCTTAAGCCCCAGAAGTGAGCAGTTCTTC. Amino acids: CASSLSPRSEQFF. The variable domain in full, completed from reference TRBV7-3 and TRBJ2-1, reads GAGVSQTPSNKVTEKGKYVELRCDPISGHTALYWYRQSLGQGPEFLIYFQGTGAADDSGLPNDRFFAVRPEGSVSTLKIQRTERGDSAVYLCASSLSPRSEQFFGPGTRLTVL.

The V gene is TRBV29-1, the J gene TRBJ2-5, with unresolved D. V gave up 7 bases and J gave up 2 bases, with 20 bases separating them. The CDR3 extends over 15 amino acids. The germline CDR1 and CDR2 sequences are SQVTM and ANQGSEA. The CDR3 here is CSGRSPGRVQETQYF. CDR3 DNA sequence: TGCAGCGGCCGGTCGCCGGGTAGGGTTCAAGAGACCCAGTACTTC.

The chain uses TRBV7-2 and TRBJ2-7; D is tentatively TRBD1 or TRBD2 (6 bases each). Germline CDR1 and CDR2: SGHTA and FQGNSA. The CDR3 extends over 13 amino acids. The V gene lost 6 bases and the J gene lost 1 base, with 10 bases spanning the gap. The CDR3 DNA is TGTGCCAGCAGAGAGGGGGGATCCTACGAGCAGTACTTC. Amino acids: CASREGGSYEQYF.

This clonotype has ten or more counts. The V gene is TRBV7-9, the J gene TRBJ1-2; D gene ambiguous. The V gene's germline CDR1 is SEHNR and CDR2 FQNEAQ (reference sequence). The length of the CDR3 is 13 residues. Trimming took off 1 base at V and 8 bases at J, with 11 bases between the two ends. In DNA, the CDR3 is TGTGCCAGCAGCTTAGGATCTGGTGGCGGCTACACCTTC. As protein: CASSLGSGGGYTF.

This clonotype occurred many times. The chain has TRBV7-2 and TRBJ1-1; TRBD1 might be the D (5 bases). Between the trimmed V and J ends, which lost 0 bases and 3 bases, there was a span of 14 bases. Germline assignment: CDR1 SGHTA and CDR2 FQGNSA. There are 16 residues in the CDR3. The chain's CDR3 is CASSLARRETDTEAFF. Here the CDR3 DNA reads TGTGCCAGCAGCTTAGCGCGTCGGGAGACAGACACTGAAGCTTTCTTT.

The table lists this clonotype with a few counts. The rearrangement links TRBV2 to TRBJ1-2, with 7 nucleotides matching TRBD1. V lost 7 bases to trimming and J lost 1 base; unmatched junction nucleotides: 12. CDR3 length: 16 amino acids. The germline V gene has CDR1 SNHLY and CDR2 FYNNEI. CDR3 in amino acids: CASIGSLGQLNYGYTF. The DNA of the CDR3 is TGTGCCAGCATAGGTTCCTTGGGACAGCTTAACTATGGCTACACCTTC.

With regard to this clonotype: A much larger clone lies one base from this, so it may be a read error. The genes are TRBV12-3 or TRBV12-4 and TRBJ1-5, with a possible D match to TRBD1 (5 bases). CDR3 size: 14 residues. Trimming removed 2 bases at V and 5 bases at J, with 10 bases between. CDR3 coding DNA: TGTGCCAGCAGTTTAAACGGCAGGGATCAGCCCCAGCATTTT. Its protein is CASSLNGRDQPQHF.

This clonotype came up many times. The chain carries TRBV29-1 and TRBJ1-2, with 9 nucleotides matching TRBD1. Per the germline V gene, CDR1 is SQVTM and CDR2 is ANQGSEA. The trim removed 6 bases at V and 9 bases at J, leaving 11 bases unmatched. This CDR3 contains 13 residues. This chain's CDR3 is CSVKRDRAWSYTF. The CDR3 DNA follows: TGCAGCGTGAAAAGGGACAGGGCGTGGAGCTACACCTTC.

This clonotype came up a few times. The chain is built from TRBV4-2 and TRBJ2-2; D unclear. This CDR3 comprises 18 residues. The V gene lost 2 bases and the J gene lost 0 bases, with 16 bases spanning the gap. Germline CDR1 reads LGHNA; CDR2 reads YNFKEQ. The CDR3 reads CASSQLEDKLTNTGELFF. Written as DNA, the CDR3 is TGTGCCAGCAGCCAATTAGAGGATAAACTAACGAACACCGGGGAGCTGTTTTTT.

This clonotype has only a few counts. The gene calls are TRBV20-1 and TRBJ2-7; 7 nucleotides match TRBD1. The CDR3 runs 12 residues. The V gene's germline CDR1 is DFQATT and CDR2 SNEGSKA (reference sequence). Trimming at V came to 7 bases and at J to 3 bases, leaving 6 bases not matched to a gene. The CDR3 loop reads CSVRDSFYEQYF. Here the CDR3 DNA reads TGCAGTGTCCGGGACAGCTTCTACGAGCAGTACTTC.

The sample holds many counts of this clonotype. The gene calls are TRBV4-1 and TRBJ1-1; possible D gene TRBD1, 6 bases. There are 15 residues in the CDR3. Germline assignment: CDR1 MGHRA and CDR2 YSYEKL. V was pared by 1 base and J by 3 bases, with 12 bases between. The CDR3 bases are TGCGCCAGCAGCCAAGGTTGGGGGGCCGACACTGAAGCTTTCTTT. Amino acids: CASSQGWGADTEAFF.

This clonotype showed up many times. This CDR3 is CASTYGTGLANYGYTF. CDR3 DNA: TGTGCCAGCACCTATGGGACAGGGCTAGCTAACTATGGCTACACCTTC. The chain uses TRBV7-2 and TRBJ1-2; 9 nucleotides agree with TRBD1. Germline assignment: CDR1 SGHTA and CDR2 FQGNSA. CDR3 length: 16 residues. The V segment lost 7 bases and the J segment 0 bases; nucleotides outside the gene matches: 9.

This rearrangement joins TRBV4-2 to TRBJ1-4; 9 nucleotides match TRBD1. V lost 4 bases to trimming and J lost 7 bases; unmatched junction nucleotides: 7. Germline CDR1 reads LGHNA; CDR2 reads YNFKEQ. The CDR3 spans 15 residues. The DNA for the CDR3 is TGTGCCAGCAGCCTGACAGGGGGGCAGACTGAAAAACTGTTTTTT. It encodes CASSLTGGQTEKLFF.

The chain links TRBV12-3 or TRBV12-4 to TRBJ1-6; D is uncertain. CDR3 length: 13 residues. Trimming shortened V by 5 bases and J by 10 bases, and 12 bases separated the two germline ends. CDR3 nucleotides: TGTGCCAGCAGTGAGGCCTTAGGGTCACCCCTCCACTTT. Translation gives CASSEALGSPLHF.

This clonotype was detected many times. The gene calls are TRBV29-1 and TRBJ2-3; possibly TRBD2 for D (5 bases). This CDR3 spans 14 amino acids. V was trimmed by 8 bases and J by 1 base, leaving 16 bases between them. CDR1 and CDR2 from the germline V gene are SQVTM and ANQGSEA. The CDR3 here is CSFVPEGGTDTQYF. Written as DNA, the CDR3 is TGCAGCTTCGTACCTGAGGGAGGCACAGATACGCAGTATTTT.

This clonotype was recorded a few times. J is TRBJ2-7 and V is TRBV10-3; 7 bases are shared with TRBD2. The germline CDR1 and CDR2 sequences are ENHRY and SYGVKD. CDR3 length: 16 amino acids. V trimming: 8 bases; J trimming: 1 base; junction bases outside the gene matches: 14. The CDR3 loop is CAIGAPRGGGSYEQYF. The CDR3 DNA reads TGTGCCATCGGAGCCCCCCGCGGCGGGGGATCCTACGAGCAGTACTTC.

The V gene is TRBV29-1, the J gene TRBJ2-2; TRBD1 aligns across 8 bases. There are 14 residues in the CDR3. CDR1 and CDR2 from the germline V gene are SQVTM and ANQGSEA. V dropped 8 bases and J dropped 3; count of bases not matched to a gene: 8. The CDR3 loop is CSMRETGDTGELFF. The CDR3 region has the DNA TGCAGCATGAGGGAGACAGGGGACACCGGGGAGCTGTTTTTT.

This clonotype has a count of ten or more. This rearrangement joins TRBV5-1 to TRBJ1-5; D unclear. CDR1 and CDR2 from the germline V gene are SGHRS and YFSETQ. CDR3 length equals 13 residues. The V end was cut by 0 bases, the J end by 4 bases, with 5 bases between. DNA of the CDR3: TGCGCCAGCAGCTTGGAGGAGAATCAGCCCCAGCATTTT. Its translation: CASSLEENQPQHF.

The chain couples TRBV6-5 to TRBJ2-6; D perhaps matches TRBD2 (6 bases). From germline, CDR1 is MNHEY and CDR2 SVGAGI. The CDR3 extends over 16 amino acids. V shed 3 bases and J shed 0 bases, with 9 bases lying between them. The CDR3 spells CASSYGGNSGANVLTF. The CDR3 DNA reads TGTGCCAGCAGTTATGGGGGGAACTCTGGGGCCAACGTCCTGACTTTC.

The V call is TRBV7-2, the J call TRBJ1-5; D possibly corresponds to TRBD1 (6 bases). The germline gives CDR1 SGHTA, CDR2 FQGNSA. The CDR3 covers 15 residues. Trimming cost V 1 base and J 6 bases, with 13 bases left between them. The CDR3 loop is CASSLVLGGIQPQHF. The CDR3 bases are TGTGCCAGCAGCTTAGTTTTAGGGGGGATTCAGCCCCAGCATTTT.

This clonotype occurred many times. The chain joins TRBV9 to TRBJ2-1, with 8 bases that match TRBD2. This CDR3 comprises 15 residues. The germline V gene has CDR1 SGDLS and CDR2 YYNGEE. J lost 4 bases, V lost 2 bases, and 5 bases had no gene match. The CDR3 DNA is TGTGCCAGCAGCGTGGATAGCGGGGTGTACAATGAGCAGTTCTTC. Protein: CASSVDSGVYNEQFF.

This clonotype was detected a few times. The chain is built from TRBV10-3 and TRBJ2-1; no definite D call. This CDR3 region has 12 residues. The V end lost 2 bases, the J end lost 5 bases, and 4 bases lay between the germline ends. CDR1 is ENHRY, CDR2 SYGVKD, per germline. DNA of the CDR3: TGTGCCATCAGTGAGATCGACAATGAGCAGTTCTTC. Its protein product is CAISEIDNEQFF.

This clonotype was counted only a few times. The V and J genes are TRBV29-1 and TRBJ2-3; TRBD2 aligns across 8 bases. Germline CDR1 reads SQVTM; CDR2 reads ANQGSEA. V lost 3 bases and J lost 2; bases outside the gene matches: 7. The CDR3 is made up of 15 amino acids. The CDR3 loop reads CSVDDSGDSTDTQYF. The CDR3 DNA is TGCAGCGTTGATGATAGCGGGGATTCCACAGATACGCAGTATTTT.